One sample yielded the 23 T cell receptor beta chains listed below, sequenced in a study of T cells after yellow fever vaccination. TCRdb re-derived calls from the 5' RACE reads in MiXCR, one entry per CDR3 protein. Counted here are about 210,000 distinct CDR3 sequences, approximately 3% occurring once; the ten biggest clones make up around 3%. Sequenced material: CD4+ T cells sorted from PBMCs, taken 10 days after the yellow fever booster vaccination. All receptors come from a man aged 18 to 30 who received the YFV17D yellow fever vaccine.

This clonotype was recorded many times. This chain uses TRBV7-8 with TRBJ2-7; D is uncertain. This CDR3 is 13 amino acids long. Germline V CDR1 and CDR2: SGHVS, FQNEAQ. V dropped 5 bases and J dropped 2 bases, with 10 bases sitting between them. CDR3 in amino acids: CASSPQITYEQYF. The CDR3, as DNA: TGTGCCAGCAGCCCTCAAATAACCTACGAGCAGTACTTC.

The V and J genes are TRBV7-2 and TRBJ2-5; the match to TRBD2 covers 9 bases. The germline V gene encodes CDR1 SGHTA and CDR2 FQGNSA. This CDR3 region has 15 residues. Trimming removed 5 bases from V and 5 bases from J; junction bases left unmatched: 9. CDR3 coding DNA: TGTGCCAGCAGCGAGGGACTAGCAGGGTGGGAGACCCAGTACTTC. Its protein is CASSEGLAGWETQYF.

V usage is TRBV5-1 and J usage is TRBJ2-3; D not resolved. The CDR3 runs 14 residues. Trimming took off 7 bases at V and 4 bases at J, with 16 bases between the two ends. Germline assignment: CDR1 SGHRS and CDR2 YFSETQ. The CDR3 protein is CASGLTAGPDTQYF. The CDR3 bases are TGCGCCAGCGGGTTAACGGCAGGCCCAGATACGCAGTATTTT.

The rearrangement links TRBV15 to TRBJ2-5; 9 nucleotides line up with TRBD2. CDR3 length: 17 amino acids. From germline, CDR1 is LNHNV and CDR2 YYDKDF (reference sequence). V dropped 1 base and J dropped 1; count of bases not matched to a gene: 7. The CDR3 protein is CATSRASGVIIQETQYF. The CDR3 DNA reads TGTGCCACCAGCAGAGCTAGCGGGGTGATAATCCAAGAGACCCAGTACTTC. Complete variable domain (other parts from reference TRBV15 and TRBJ2-5): DAMVIQNPRYQVTQFGKPVTLSCSQTLNHNVMYWYQQKSSQAPKLLFHYYDKDFNNEADTPDNFQSRRPNTSFCFLDIRSPGLGDTAMYLCATSRASGVIIQETQYFGPGTRLLVL.

This clonotype occurred many times. The gene calls are TRBV10-3 and TRBJ1-2; no reliable D call. Germline CDR1 and CDR2: ENHRY and SYGVKD. The CDR3 consists of 16 residues. Between the trimmed V and J ends, which lost 0 bases and 8 bases, there was a span of 19 bases. The CDR3 sequence is CAISESARRGSNGYTF. CDR3 in DNA: TGTGCCATCAGTGAGTCCGCCCGTCGGGGAAGTAACGGCTACACCTTC.

This clonotype was observed a handful of times. This chain uses TRBV30 with TRBJ1-2; D is possibly TRBD1 (6 bases). Trimming took 2 bases from V and 8 from J, leaving 12 bases between them. The germline gives CDR1 GTSNPN, CDR2 SVGIG (reference sequence). The CDR3 totals 12 residues. The CDR3 loop is CAWSRGDGGYTF. CDR3 in DNA: TGTGCCTGGAGTAGGGGGGACGGCGGCTACACCTTC.

The table lists this clonotype with many counts. The chain links TRBV7-2 to TRBJ2-7; TRBD2 might be the D (5 bases). Trimming shortened V by 1 base and J by 3 bases, and 13 bases separated the two germline ends. The germline V gene encodes CDR1 SGHTA and CDR2 FQGNSA. The CDR3 length is 15 residues. The CDR3 DNA sequence: TGTGCCAGCAGCTTAGATGGCGGCGGGTTCTACGAGCAGTACTTC. It yields the protein CASSLDGGGFYEQYF.

This clonotype showed up just a few times. V gene TRBV6-5 combines with J gene TRBJ1-2; D perhaps matches TRBD1 (6 bases). Trimming took 6 bases from V and 7 from J, leaving 24 bases between them. The CDR3 is made up of 16 amino acids. Germline CDR1 is MNHEY and CDR2 is SVGAGI. The CDR3 loop is CASSPRGFGLGSGYTF. The CDR3 nucleotides read TGTGCCAGCAGCCCCAGGGGCTTCGGATTGGGTTCTGGCTACACCTTC.

In this sample, this clonotype turned up a few times. In DNA form, the CDR3 reads TGTGCCACCAGCAGGGACAGGGGATCCTACGAGCAGTACTTC. Residues: CATSRDRGSYEQYF. V and J are TRBV15 and TRBJ2-7; 9 bases line up with TRBD1. This CDR3 comprises 14 residues. CDR1 LNHNV and CDR2 YYDKDF come from the germline V gene (reference sequence). J lost 1 base, V lost 3 bases, and 1 base had no gene match.

This clonotype came up a few times. The gene calls are TRBV5-8 and TRBJ1-2; D uncertain. This CDR3 has 14 residues. V was clipped by 7 bases and J by 2 bases, with 15 bases between them. Germline V gene sequence: CDR1 SGHTS, CDR2 YDEGEE. CDR3 sequence: CASEPRTANYGYTF. Written as DNA, the CDR3 is TGTGCCAGCGAACCCCGGACGGCCAACTATGGCTACACCTTC.

This clonotype was recorded many times. The V and J genes are TRBV7-2 and TRBJ2-5; 8 nucleotides line up with TRBD1. Germline-derived CDR1 and CDR2 are SGHTA and FQGNSA. Trimming at V came to 4 bases and at J to 6 bases, leaving 16 bases not matched to a gene. The CDR3 contains 17 residues. The CDR3 DNA sequence: TGTGCCAGCAGCTCAGCACCGGGCAGGGGGCGAGCAAAGACCCAGTACTTC. Translation gives CASSSAPGRGRAKTQYF.

The rearrangement links TRBV2 to TRBJ2-5; D not resolved. V was shortened by 1 base and J by 4 bases, with 10 bases between the two germline ends. The CDR3 extends over 14 amino acids. CDR1 is SNHLY, CDR2 FYNNEI, per germline. The CDR3 DNA reads TGTGCCAGCAGTGAAGTCGGCTGGGCAGAGACCCAGTACTTC. Translated, it gives CASSEVGWAETQYF.

This chain links TRBV7-6 with TRBJ1-2, with D unclear. This CDR3 contains 13 residues. V was trimmed by 5 bases and J by 8 bases, leaving 15 bases between them. Per the germline V gene, CDR1 is SGHVS and CDR2 is FNYEAQ. The chain's CDR3 is CASSPLLDPGYTF. The CDR3 bases are TGTGCCAGCAGCCCTCTACTAGACCCGGGCTACACCTTC.

Many counts were recorded for this clonotype. The chain recombines TRBV5-1 with TRBJ1-6, with 7 nucleotides matching TRBD1. Germline CDR1 SGHRS, CDR2 YFSETQ. The CDR3 totals 15 residues. The trim removed 2 bases at V and 7 bases at J, leaving 6 bases unmatched. The CDR3 here is CASSFGPGQNSPLHF. In DNA form, the CDR3 reads TGCGCCAGCAGCTTTGGACCGGGACAGAATTCACCCCTCCACTTT.

This clonotype was seen repeatedly, ten times or more. V usage is TRBV4-3 and J usage is TRBJ2-2; no firm D call. V gave up 1 base and J gave up 9 bases, with 12 bases separating them. Germline CDR1 LGHNA, CDR2 YSLEER. The length of the CDR3 is 14 residues. The CDR3 loop reads CASSQAWQSRELFF. CDR3 DNA sequence: TGCGCCAGCAGCCAAGCGTGGCAGAGCAGGGAGCTGTTTTTT.

This clonotype has at least ten counts. The rearrangement uses TRBV12-3 or TRBV12-4 and TRBJ1-2; D unclear. CDR3 size: 11 residues. Trimming cost V 6 bases and J 8 bases, with 10 bases left between them. In DNA form, the CDR3 reads TGTGCCAGCAGGCAGGTGGACGGCTACACCTTC. Protein sequence: CASRQVDGYTF.

The sample holds a few counts of this clonotype. The chain employs TRBV6-2 or TRBV6-3 and TRBJ1-6; D is ambiguous. This CDR3 spans 15 amino acids. The germline gives CDR1 MNHEY, CDR2 SVGEGT. V lost 5 bases and J lost 2, with 10 bases in between. The CDR3 loop is CASSNFGAYNSPLHF. CDR3 nucleotides: TGTGCCAGCAGTAACTTCGGGGCCTATAATTCACCCCTCCACTTT.

This clonotype occurred a few times. The V call is TRBV7-2, the J call TRBJ1-2; D gene ambiguous. The V and J ends lost 1 base and 4 bases respectively, with 10 bases between them. Germline CDR1 and CDR2: SGHTA and FQGNSA. CDR3 length: 14 residues. The CDR3 loop is CASSLVGLGYGYTF. The CDR3 DNA follows: TGTGCCAGCAGCTTAGTAGGGTTGGGCTATGGCTACACCTTC.

This clonotype has more than one count but fewer than ten. CDR3 in amino acids: CASSLDRLGEQFF. The CDR3 DNA reads as TGTGCCAGCAGCTTAGATCGATTGGGTGAGCAGTTCTTC. This chain connects TRBV11-2 to TRBJ2-1; D remains unclear. Germline assignment: CDR1 SGHAT and CDR2 FQNNGV. This CDR3 region has 13 residues. V lost 0 bases and J lost 9, with 9 bases in between. The full variable domain, rest sourced from reference TRBV11-2 and TRBJ2-1, is EAGVAQSPRYKIIEKRQSVAFWCNPISGHATLYWYQQILGQGPKLLIQFQNNGVVDDSQLPKDRFSAERLKGVDSTLKIQPAKLEDSAVYLCASSLDRLGEQFFGPGTRLTVL.

This clonotype has a count of ten or more. The V and J genes are TRBV7-3 and TRBJ2-3, with 9 bases identical to TRBD2. Germline-derived CDR1 and CDR2 are SGHTA and FQGTGA. CDR3 length: 18 residues. Trimming at V came to 5 bases and at J to 2 bases, leaving 14 bases not matched to a gene. CDR3 sequence reads: CASSNTRSGGLLTDTQYF. The CDR3 coding sequence is TGTGCCAGCAGCAATACTCGTAGCGGGGGCCTACTCACAGATACGCAGTATTTT.

This clonotype was seen many times. V usage is TRBV7-6 and J usage is TRBJ2-7; TRBD1 or TRBD2 may be the D gene (5 bases each). CDR3 size: 14 residues. Germline lookup yields CDR1 SGHVS and CDR2 FNYEAQ. Trimming left V 5 bases short and J 2 bases short, with 13 bases between. The CDR3: CASSPVGVAYEQYF. In DNA form, the CDR3 reads TGTGCCAGCAGCCCGGTGGGGGTTGCCTACGAGCAGTACTTC.

In this sample, this clonotype turned up many times. The V and J genes are TRBV20-1 and TRBJ2-3, with a tentative D call TRBD2 (7 bases). Trimming removed 0 bases at V and 0 bases at J, with 13 bases between. The germline gives CDR1 DFQATT, CDR2 SNEGSKA (reference sequence). This CDR3 has 16 amino acids. The DNA of the CDR3 is TGCAGTGCTAGAGAAGGCGGGGGCGCAAGCACAGATACGCAGTATTTT. It yields the protein CSAREGGGASTDTQYF.

The chain is built from TRBV5-1 and TRBJ2-1, with 12 bases matching TRBD1. This CDR3 has 16 residues. Looked up from germline, CDR1 is SGHRS and CDR2 is YFSETQ. Trimming took 4 bases from V and 14 from J; bases not matched to a gene: 16. CDR3 residues: CASSLTGQGAEKGEFF. CDR3 sequence (DNA): TGCGCCAGCAGCCTCACGGGACAGGGGGCGGAAAAAGGAGAGTTCTTC. Full variable domain (missing parts from reference TRBV5-1 and TRBJ2-1): KAGVTQTPRYLIKTRGQQVTLSCSPISGHRSVSWYQQTPGQGLQFLFEYFSETQRNKGNFPGRFSGRQFSNSRSEMNVSTLELGDSALYLCASSLTGQGAEKGEFFGPGTRLTVL.